This T cell receptor beta chain was observed in a study of CD8+ T cells in alopecia areata. The study, taken as a whole, reports: Higher clonality and more expanded CD8+ clones appeared in lesional than normal scalp. Tofacitinib significantly reduced both scalp clonality and expanded CD8+ clones among the top 100. Having just one nonresponder leaves the connection between baseline CD8+ expansion and response unresolved.

RNA was isolated and reverse transcribed to cDNA, the sequencing template. Sequencing used immunoSEQ multiplex PCR; TCRdb keeps in-frame clones, though not all of them. The sample gives some 200,000 clones, about 40% of which show up once; approximately 2.4% is in the top ten. Germline CDR1 reads LGHNA; CDR2 reads YNFKEQ. V was trimmed by 1 base and J by 7 bases, leaving 13 bases between them. The CDR3 has 14 residues. Specified treatment: oral pan-JAK inhibitor, 5-10 mg twice daily. To note about this clone: Its antigen is undetermined.

This specimen consisted of CD4+ T cells sorted from blood, obtained between weeks 36 and 40, from a patient treated with tofacitinib. This TCR was sampled from a human donor with alopecia areata. The chain uses TRBV4-2 and TRBJ1-2, with a possible D match to TRBD1 (6 bases). The CDR3 DNA follows: TGTGCCAGCAGCCAAGCCGTGGTACAGGGTGGCTACACCTTC. Amino acids: CASSQAVVQGGYTF.